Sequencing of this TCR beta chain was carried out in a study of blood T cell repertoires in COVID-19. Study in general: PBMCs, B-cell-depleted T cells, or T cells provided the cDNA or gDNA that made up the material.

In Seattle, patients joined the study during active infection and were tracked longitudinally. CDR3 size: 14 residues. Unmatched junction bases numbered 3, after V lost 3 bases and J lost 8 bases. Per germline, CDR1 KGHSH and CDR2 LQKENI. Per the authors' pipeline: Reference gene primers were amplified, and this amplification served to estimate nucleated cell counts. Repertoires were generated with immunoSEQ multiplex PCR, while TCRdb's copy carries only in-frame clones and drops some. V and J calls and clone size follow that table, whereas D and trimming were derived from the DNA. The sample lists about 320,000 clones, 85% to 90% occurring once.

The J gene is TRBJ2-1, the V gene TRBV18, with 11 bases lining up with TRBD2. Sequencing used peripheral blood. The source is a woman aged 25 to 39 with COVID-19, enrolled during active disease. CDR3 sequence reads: CASSPSSGGHEQFF. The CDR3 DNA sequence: TGTGCCAGCTCACCTTCTAGCGGGGGGCATGAGCAGTTCTTC. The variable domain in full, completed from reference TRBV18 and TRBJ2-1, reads NAGVMQNPRHLVRRRGQEARLRCSPMKGHSHVYWYRQLPEEGLKFMVYLQKENIIDESGMPKERFSAEFPKEGPSILRIQQVVRGDSAAYFCASSPSSGGHEQFFGPGTRLTVL.